This paragraph reports one TCR beta chain. Source study methods: Amplification from reference gene primers served as the basis for estimated nucleated cell counts. Profiling relied on immunoSEQ multiplex PCR, and the TCRdb table lists in-frame clones only, not all of them. D and trimming come from the DNA, and the V and J calls and clone size come from that table. The repertoire consists of under 250,000 clones, with roughly 86% occurring once and the leading ten covering about 1.7%. Trimming took off 6 bases at V and 4 bases at J, with 14 bases between the two ends. Germline assignment: CDR1 SGHRS and CDR2 YFSETQ. There are 13 residues in the CDR3. The record originates from a study of blood T cell repertoires in COVID-19. Across the study: From the United States, Italy and Spain came samples of acute and convalescent COVID-19. PBMCs, B-cell-depleted T cells, or T cells were the source of the cDNA or gDNA that made up the material.

This chain links TRBV5-1 with TRBJ2-7; D may be TRBD2 (6 bases). The clonotype comes from an older woman who had recovered from COVID-19. Sequencing was carried out using peripheral blood. In DNA, the CDR3 is TGCGCCAGCACAACCCCGGAGGGTTACGAGCAGTACTTC. It specifies CASTTPEGYEQYF. The variable domain in full, completed from reference TRBV5-1 and TRBJ2-7, reads KAGVTQTPRYLIKTRGQQVTLSCSPISGHRSVSWYQQTPGQGLQFLFEYFSETQRNKGNFPGRFSGRQFSNSRSEMNVSTLELGDSALYLCASTTPEGYEQYFGPGTRLTVT.